These T cell receptor beta chains were read from a single sample in a study of T cell changes during pregnancy in multiple sclerosis. The method was immunoSEQ multiplex PCR; TCRdb's version includes in-frame clones alone and lacks a portion of them. The repertoire consists of approximately 46,000 clones, with 90% occurring once and the leading ten covering about 5.1%. The sample in question was peripheral blood, obtained after pregnancy. These receptors originate from a female donor in good health, enrolled as a control in a pregnancy study. The CDR3 runs from the conserved cysteine through the conserved F or W. Fields, in order: clone size, J gene, V gene, D gene, CDR3 DNA, CDR3 protein. D genes are given only for firm matches. Rows may omit the clone size; those that give it use once, few, many or a size class.

-	TRBJ1-1	TRBV4-3	-	TGCGCCAGCAGCCACAGGGGCACTGAAGCTTTCTTT	CASSHRGTEAFF
-	TRBJ1-1	TRBV18	TRBD1	TGTGCCAGCTCACCCCTCACAGGGGGCACTGAAGCTTTCTTT	CASSPLTGGTEAFF
-	TRBJ2-3	TRBV2	-	TGTGCCACCTTGCTAGGGGGAAGCACAGATACGCAGTATTTT	CATLLGGSTDTQYF
once	TRBJ2-7	TRBV10-3	-	TGTGCCATCCAAGGCCAGTCGGGGGCCTACGAGCAGTACTTC	CAIQGQSGAYEQYF
-	TRBJ2-1	TRBV13	-	TGTGCCAGCAGCCCAAGGGGGGGGGCCTACAATGAGCAGTTCTTC	CASSPRGGAYNEQFF
-	TRBJ2-1	TRBV5-1	TRBD1	TGCGCCAGCAGCTCTCGACGACAGGGGGCTTACAATGAGCAGTTCTTC	CASSSRRQGAYNEQFF
-	TRBJ2-1	TRBV6-1	TRBD1	TGTGCCAGCAGGACAGGGAATAACAATGAGCAGTTCTTC	CASRTGNNNEQFF
-	TRBJ2-3	TRBV4-1	TRBD2	TGCGCCAGCAGCCAAGCAACTAGCGGGGGGGAGACCACAGATACGCAGTATTTT	CASSQATSGGETTDTQYF
-	TRBJ1-6	TRBV6-1	-	TGTGCCAGCAGTGGGGGACACGCGAGGAATTCACCCCTCCACTTT	CASSGGHARNSPLHF
-	TRBJ2-2	TRBV11-1	TRBD2	TGTGCCAGCAGGACCTTAGCGGGAGCCCACACCGGGGAGCTGTTTTTT	CASRTLAGAHTGELFF